Shown below are 3 T cell receptor beta chains from a single sample sequenced in a study of OX40 agonist ivuxolimab in advanced cancers. TCRdb's table, derived via immunoSEQ multiplex PCR, lists solely in-frame clones and lacks some. This sample carries 65,000 to 70,000 clones, roughly 76% of them seen once, and the ten largest clones take around 1.6%. Source: CD4+ or CD8+ T cells sorted from blood, taken in a trial of the OX40 agonist ivuxolimab. The origin of the receptors is an adult with an advanced solid tumor such as melanoma, head and neck, liver or kidney cancer.

V gene TRBV7-8 combines with J gene TRBJ2-5, with D possibly being TRBD2 (6 bases). The CDR3 sequence is 14 residues long. The germline gives CDR1 SGHVS, CDR2 FQNEAQ. With 1 base removed from V and 4 bases from J, the gap between germline ends came to 10 bases. The DNA of the CDR3 is TGTGCCAGCAGCTTAGGGGGGGAATCAGAGACCCAGTACTTC. It specifies CASSLGGESETQYF.

This chain joins TRBV28 and TRBJ1-2, with 7 nucleotides matching TRBD1. CDR3 length: 15 amino acids. J was trimmed by 8 bases and V by 5 bases; bases with no gene match: 14. The germline CDR1 and CDR2 sequences are MDHEN and SYDVKM. The CDR3 loop reads CASSATWTGDGGYTF. CDR3 in DNA: TGTGCCAGCAGTGCGACCTGGACAGGCGATGGGGGCTACACCTTC.

J is TRBJ1-2 and V is TRBV25-1, with 8 bases matching TRBD1. CDR1 MGHDK and CDR2 SYGVNS come from the germline V gene. This CDR3 is 16 amino acids long. The V and J ends lost 3 bases and 4 bases, in that order; junction bases with no gene match: 10. DNA of the CDR3: TGTGCCAGCAGTGACCCTTATAACAGGGGGGGCTATGGCTACACCTTC. It translates to CASSDPYNRGGYGYTF.